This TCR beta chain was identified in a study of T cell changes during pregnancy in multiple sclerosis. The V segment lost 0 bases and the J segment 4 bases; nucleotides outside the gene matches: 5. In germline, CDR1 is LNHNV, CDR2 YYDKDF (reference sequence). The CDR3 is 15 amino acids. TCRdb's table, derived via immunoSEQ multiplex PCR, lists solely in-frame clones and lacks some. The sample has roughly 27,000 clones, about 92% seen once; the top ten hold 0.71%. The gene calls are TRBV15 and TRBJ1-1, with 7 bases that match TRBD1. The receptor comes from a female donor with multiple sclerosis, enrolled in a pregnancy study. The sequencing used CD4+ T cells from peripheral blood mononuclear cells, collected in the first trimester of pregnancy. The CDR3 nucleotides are TGTGCCACCAGCAGAGATCGGGACAGTGCCACTGAAGCTTTCTTT. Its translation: CATSRDRDSATEAFF.